These 26 T cell receptor beta chains came from one sample sequenced in a study of blood T cell repertoires in COVID-19. Sequenced by immunoSEQ multiplex PCR; TCRdb stores in-frame clones only, minus some. The data show tens of thousands of clones, over 75% seen once. Specimen: peripheral blood. Receptor source: a man aged 70-80 years with acute or convalescent COVID-19.

The genes are TRBV5-1 and TRBJ2-2; D is perhaps TRBD1 (6 bases). Germline V lookup: CDR1 SGHRS, CDR2 YFSETQ. This CDR3 has 15 residues. V lost 4 bases and J 4 bases, leaving 14 bases between the germline ends. DNA for the CDR3: TGCGCCAGCAGCCCCCGACAGGAAGGCACCGGGGAGCTGTTTTTT. Its translation is CASSPRQEGTGELFF.

This sequence joins TRBV2 and TRBJ2-7; a weak D match, TRBD2 (5 bases). The CDR3 sequence is 12 residues long. CDR1 SNHLY and CDR2 FYNNEI come from the germline V gene. Trimming took off 2 bases at V and 9 bases at J, with 11 bases between the two ends. The CDR3 loop reads CASSEYLAGQYV. The CDR3 coding sequence is TGTGCCAGCAGTGAATATCTAGCAGGGCAGTACGTC.

A single count supports this clone. The chain links TRBV5-4 to TRBJ1-4; D is perhaps TRBD1 (6 bases). V lost 4 bases to trimming and J lost 7 bases, with 17 bases between them. The CDR3 sequence is 15 residues long. CDR1 and CDR2 (germline): SGHNT, YYREEE (reference sequence). CDR3 region: CASSPSQGFGEKLFF. CDR3 bases: TGTGCCAGCAGCCCATCACAGGGATTTGGTGAAAAACTGTTTTTT.

The chain carries TRBV6-5 and TRBJ2-1; the D is unclear. The CDR3 spans 11 residues. Germline values: CDR1 MNHEY, CDR2 SVGAGI. The V end lost 6 bases, the J end lost 9 bases, and 9 bases lay between the germline ends. CDR3 bases: TGTGCCAGCAGGCAAACCAGTGAGCAGTTCTTC. Protein sequence: CASRQTSEQFF.

The chain combines TRBV7-6 with TRBJ2-1; D gene uncertain. Trimming left V 2 bases short and J 5 bases short, with 13 bases between. CDR3 length: 15 amino acids. Germline CDR1 is SGHVS and CDR2 is FNYEAQ. The CDR3 nucleotides read TGTGCCAGCAGCTTAAACCTAGGTCGAAACAATGAGCAGTTCTTC. This gives the protein CASSLNLGRNNEQFF.

The rearrangement links TRBV30 to TRBJ1-1; 7 positions match TRBD1. J was trimmed by 6 bases and V by 7 bases; bases with no gene match: 11. The germline V gene encodes CDR1 GTSNPN and CDR2 SVGIG (reference sequence). The CDR3 extends over 13 amino acids. This CDR3 reads CALETGFASEAFF. CDR3 nucleotides: TGTGCCTTGGAGACAGGGTTCGCCTCTGAAGCTTTCTTT.

The genes are TRBV4-2 and TRBJ2-1; 11 nucleotides align to TRBD2. V shed 2 bases, J shed 9 bases, and the junction held 6 bases outside the gene matches. CDR3 length: 15 amino acids. CDR1 is LGHNA, CDR2 YNFKEQ, per germline. The CDR3 loop reads CASSQLAGGPTEQFF. DNA for the CDR3: TGTGCCAGCAGCCAATTAGCGGGGGGGCCCACTGAGCAGTTCTTC.

This chain joins TRBV12-3 or TRBV12-4 and TRBJ1-5; a weak D match, TRBD1 (5 bases). Trimming stripped 4 bases from V and 8 bases from J, with 12 bases between. The CDR3 covers 13 residues. CDR3 DNA sequence: TGTGCCAGCAGTTACTCAAGGGGCGAGCCCCAGCATTTT. This sequence encodes CASSYSRGEPQHF.

The chain links TRBV24-1 to TRBJ1-2; 7 bases are a match to TRBD1. Germline V gene sequence: CDR1 KGHDR, CDR2 SFDVKD. The length of the CDR3 is 12 residues. V lost 7 bases to trimming and J lost 5 bases; unmatched junction nucleotides: 3. The CDR3 loop reads CATRDRNYGYTF. Here the CDR3 DNA reads TGTGCCACCAGGGACAGGAATTATGGCTACACCTTC.

In DNA, the CDR3 is TGCGCCAGCAGCCAAAAGACAGGGCAGAATGGCTACACCTTC. Translation: CASSQKTGQNGYTF. The gene calls are TRBV4-1 and TRBJ1-2; 7 nucleotides align to TRBD1. The CDR3 is 14 amino acids. Germline assignment: CDR1 MGHRA and CDR2 YSYEKL. V lost 2 bases, J lost 6 bases, and 6 bases stayed unmatched.

The chain recombines TRBV5-6 with TRBJ2-7, with a possible D match to TRBD2 (5 bases). V shed 4 bases and J shed 7 bases, with 12 bases lying between them. Germline V gene sequence: CDR1 SGHDT, CDR2 YYEEEE. CDR3 length: 12 residues. This chain's CDR3 is CASSLTRGEQYV. For the CDR3, the DNA is TGTGCCAGCAGCCTCACTCGAGGGGAGCAGTACGTC.

The CDR3 protein is CASSLRGGEGRDYGYTF. The CDR3 nucleotides are TGTGCCAGCAGCCTAAGGGGAGGGGAAGGGAGGGACTATGGCTACACCTTC. The V call is TRBV3-1 (or the pseudogene TRBV3-2), the J call TRBJ1-2; weak D call: TRBD1 (5 bases). Trimming removed 4 bases from V and 3 bases from J, with 21 bases in between. Germline CDR1 LGHDT, CDR2 YNNKEL (reference sequence). The CDR3 has 17 amino acids.

This rearrangement joins TRBV30 to TRBJ1-2; TRBD1 matches at 8 bases. Germline V gives CDR1 GTSNPN, CDR2 SVGIG (reference sequence). This CDR3 spans 13 amino acids. V shed 3 bases and J 5 bases; nucleotides not matched to a gene: 5. CDR3 residues: CAWSGQGWYGYTF. The CDR3 DNA sequence: TGTGCCTGGAGCGGACAGGGCTGGTATGGCTACACCTTC.

The rearrangement links TRBV6-2 or TRBV6-3 to TRBJ2-7; D is unresolved. Germline CDR1 MNHEY, CDR2 SVGEGT. This CDR3 has 15 amino acids. The germline V and J ends were trimmed by 2 bases and 3 bases, with 14 bases remaining between them. The CDR3 nucleotides read TGTGCCAGCAGTTACGAAACAGCTTCTGTCTACGAGCAGTACTTC. Its translation is CASSYETASVYEQYF.

V usage is TRBV6-5 and J usage is TRBJ1-1, with D possibly TRBD1 on 5 matching bases. Germline V gives CDR1 MNHEY, CDR2 SVGAGI. Trimming cost V 5 bases and J 5 bases, with 15 bases left between them. The CDR3 is 14 residues long. As DNA, the CDR3 is TGTGCCAGCAGTACAAAAGGGGCCGAGACTGAAGCTTTCTTT. Encoded protein: CASSTKGAETEAFF.

The chain carries TRBV7-6 and TRBJ2-7, with D perhaps TRBD2 (6 bases). V dropped 1 base and J dropped 4 bases, with 14 bases sitting between them. The germline V gene encodes CDR1 SGHVS and CDR2 FNYEAQ. CDR3 length equals 15 residues. The CDR3 DNA reads TGTGCCAGCAGCTTAGGGCCGGAGGGTGTGTACGAGCAGTACTTC. This gives the protein CASSLGPEGVYEQYF.

The gene calls are TRBV5-6 and TRBJ2-3; unclear D gene. The ends were cut back, 0 bases at V and 13 bases at J, with 12 bases in the middle. This CDR3 has 12 residues. Germline values: CDR1 SGHDT, CDR2 YYEEEE. The CDR3 nucleotides are TGTGCCAGCAGCTTGGCCGGGTATGTGAAGTATTTT. Translated: CASSLAGYVKYF.

This chain uses TRBV6-5 with TRBJ2-3; tentative D call: TRBD2 (5 bases). Germline-derived CDR1 and CDR2 are MNHEY and SVGAGI. Between the trimmed V and J ends, which lost 7 bases and 1 base, there was a span of 9 bases. This CDR3 is 13 amino acids long. CDR3 DNA sequence: TGTGCCAGCATCAGAGCGGGCACAGATACGCAGTATTTT. Protein product: CASIRAGTDTQYF.

The chain has TRBV10-1 and TRBJ2-7, with unresolved D. The CDR3 length is 11 residues. Germline assignment: CDR1 WNHNN and CDR2 SYGVQD (reference sequence). Trimming cost V 10 bases and J 3 bases, with 10 bases left between them. The CDR3 nucleotides read TGCGCCAACAAAGAGGACTACGAGCAGTACTTC. Amino acid sequence: CANKEDYEQYF.

The genes are TRBV28 and TRBJ2-3; 12 nucleotides align to TRBD2. V dropped 6 bases and J dropped 0; count of bases not matched to a gene: 7. The CDR3 covers 17 residues. Germline CDR1 MDHEN, CDR2 SYDVKM. The CDR3 region is CASSRLAGELSTDTQYF. In DNA, the CDR3 is TGTGCCAGCAGCAGACTAGCGGGGGAGCTGAGCACAGATACGCAGTATTTT.

The chain uses TRBV28 and TRBJ1-2; D is uncertain. Per the germline V gene, CDR1 is MDHEN and CDR2 is SYDVKM. The length of the CDR3 is 13 residues. Trimming pared 8 bases from V and 7 bases from J, leaving 17 bases between. In nucleotides, the CDR3 is TGTGCCAGCCTCGACTGGGGAGAGGGTGGCTACACCTTC. Translating gives CASLDWGEGGYTF.

J is TRBJ1-6 and V is TRBV4-2; D perhaps matches TRBD1 (6 bases). Per the germline V gene, CDR1 is LGHNA and CDR2 is YNFKEQ. This CDR3 region has 15 residues. Trimming stripped 2 bases from V and 8 bases from J, with 13 bases between. The CDR3 sequence: CASSQQYKGDSPLHF. As DNA, the CDR3 is TGTGCCAGCAGCCAACAATATAAGGGGGATTCACCCCTCCACTTT.

The chain joins TRBV3-1 (or the pseudogene TRBV3-2) to TRBJ2-2; 7 positions agree with TRBD1. CDR1 LGHDT and CDR2 YNNKEL come from the germline V gene (reference sequence). This CDR3 has 15 amino acids. After removal of 4 bases from V and 2 bases from J, the junction contained 4 bases not matched to a gene. The CDR3 DNA reads TGTGCCAGCAGCCCAAGGGACAGAAACACCGGGGAGCTGTTTTTT. It encodes CASSPRDRNTGELFF.

V usage is TRBV19 and J usage is TRBJ1-1; D is possibly TRBD1 (5 bases). The CDR3 spans 14 residues. Germline CDR1 is LNHDA and CDR2 is SQIVND (reference sequence). Trimming cost V 8 bases and J 3 bases, with 16 bases left between them. The CDR3 DNA follows: TGTGCCAGTCGCAAGACAGAAAAATACACTGAAGCTTTCTTT. Its protein is CASRKTEKYTEAFF.

In DNA, the CDR3 is TGTGCCAGCAGGAGCGACAGAAACCCCACCGGGGAGCTGTTTTTT. Its protein is CASRSDRNPTGELFF. The rearrangement uses TRBV25-1 and TRBJ2-2; possible D gene TRBD1, 5 bases. The CDR3 has 15 amino acids. V gave up 6 bases and J gave up 4 bases, with 15 bases separating them. The germline gives CDR1 MGHDK, CDR2 SYGVNS.

The V call is TRBV6-5, the J call TRBJ1-5; D gene ambiguous. CDR1 and CDR2 from the germline V gene are MNHEY and SVGAGI. The ends were cut back, 8 bases at V and 2 bases at J, with 7 bases in the middle. The CDR3 loop spans 12 amino acids. The CDR3, as DNA: TGTGCCAGCCGTCGGGGCAATCAGCCCCAGCATTTT. As protein: CASRRGNQPQHF.